One sample yielded the 11 T cell receptor beta chains listed below, sequenced in a study of blood T cell repertoires in COVID-19. The data were produced by immunoSEQ multiplex PCR, yet TCRdb's version contains in-frame clones alone and is incomplete. The profile shows around 100,000 clones, around nine tenths of them singletons. The specimen was peripheral blood. The receptors here all came from a man over 45 with acute or convalescent COVID-19.

The chain carries TRBV6-6 and TRBJ1-3, with TRBD1 identical over 8 bases. The CDR3 is 16 amino acids. Germline CDR1 and CDR2: MNHNY and SVGAGI (reference sequence). Losses at the gene ends were 4 bases for V and 1 base for J; bases not matched to a gene: 6. CDR3 sequence (DNA): TGTGCCAGCAGTTTCACCGGGGACAGGTCTGGAAACACCATATATTTT. This sequence encodes CASSFTGDRSGNTIYF.

This chain links TRBV29-1 with TRBJ2-1; 9 bases map to TRBD2. The CDR3 is 14 residues long. V shed 7 bases and J 0 bases; nucleotides not matched to a gene: 4. Germline-derived CDR1 and CDR2 are SQVTM and ANQGSEA. Here the CDR3 DNA reads TGCAGCGGGCATAGCGGGAGCTCCTACAATGAGCAGTTCTTC. This encodes CSGHSGSSYNEQFF.

Only a few counts were recorded for this clone. For the CDR3, the DNA is TGTGCCAGAAGCATCCGAGACTCCTCTTTC. It codes for CARSIRDSSF. The J gene is TRBJ2-7, the V gene TRBV7-5; the listed D gene, TRBD2, was not tested against the DNA. TRBV7-5 is listed as a pseudogene. The CDR3 runs 10 residues.

This clone showed up just a few times. V is TRBV23-1 and J is TRBJ1-1; D ambiguous. TRBV23-1 is an ORF, with its function uncertain. Trimming took off 10 bases at V and 1 base at J, with 4 bases between the two ends. The CDR3 loop spans 10 amino acids. For the CDR3, the DNA is TGCGCCATCTGGAACACTGAAGCTTTCTTT. As protein: CAIWNTEAFF.

The chain employs TRBV28 and TRBJ2-7; D is perhaps TRBD2 (7 bases). Germline loops: CDR1 MDHEN, CDR2 SYDVKM. The CDR3 is 16 amino acids. Trimming shortened V by 1 base and J by 0 bases, and 13 bases separated the two germline ends. The CDR3 protein is CASSLSRGLVSYEQYF. In nucleotides, the CDR3 is TGTGCCAGCAGTTTATCGCGGGGGCTCGTCTCCTACGAGCAGTACTTC.

In this sample, this clone turned up once. The chain is built from TRBV2 and TRBJ2-2; D gene ambiguous. Germline V gene lookup returns CDR1 SNHLY and CDR2 FYNNEI. The CDR3 totals 16 residues. Trimming removed 1 base at V and 4 bases at J, with 13 bases between. The CDR3 protein is CASSEDRATITGELFF. Written as DNA, the CDR3 is TGTGCCAGCAGTGAAGATCGAGCGACCATCACCGGGGAGCTGTTTTTT.

Only one count was recorded for this clone. V usage is TRBV9 and J usage is TRBJ2-7, with TRBD2 as a possible D gene (6 bases). The germline CDR1 and CDR2 sequences are SGDLS and YYNGEE. This CDR3 is built from 14 residues. Trimming removed 2 bases at V and 0 bases at J, with 9 bases between. In DNA, the CDR3 is TGTGCCAGCAGCGTTAGGGACTCCTCCTACGAGCAGTACTTC. This encodes CASSVRDSSYEQYF.

The rearrangement uses TRBV6-5 and TRBJ2-5; the D gene is possibly TRBD2 (5 bases). This CDR3 comprises 15 residues. V shed 6 bases and J shed 3 bases, with 17 bases lying between them. Germline V gene data show CDR1 as MNHEY and CDR2 as SVGAGI. This CDR3 reads CASSLQLAPKETQYF. The CDR3 DNA reads TGTGCCAGCAGCCTCCAGCTAGCACCCAAAGAGACCCAGTACTTC.

V is TRBV5-5 and J is TRBJ1-2, with D unresolved. CDR3 length: 13 amino acids. V was shortened by 2 bases and J by 0 bases, with 5 bases between the two germline ends. Per germline, CDR1 SGHKS and CDR2 YYEKEE (reference sequence). Here the CDR3 DNA reads TGTGCCAGCAGCTTAAGCCCTAACTATGGCTACACCTTC. Translation gives CASSLSPNYGYTF. Variable domain in full (rest from reference TRBV5-5 and TRBJ1-2): DAGVTQSPTHLIKTRGQQVTLRCSPISGHKSVSWYQQVLGQGPQFIFQYYEKEERGRGNFPDRFSARQFPNYSSELNVNALLLGDSALYLCASSLSPNYGYTFGSGTRLTVV.

CDR3 region: CASGSGTGWEKLFF. The CDR3 nucleotides are TGTGCCAGCGGCTCCGGGACAGGCTGGGAAAAACTGTTTTTT. The chain has TRBV7-2 and TRBJ1-4; 8 bases fit TRBD1. Germline V gene lookup returns CDR1 SGHTA and CDR2 FQGNSA. The CDR3 runs to 14 residues. Unmatched junction bases numbered 10, after V lost 8 bases and J lost 8 bases. The complete variable domain, with remaining parts taken from reference TRBV7-2 and TRBJ1-4, reads GAGVSQSPSNKVTEKGKDVELRCDPISGHTALYWYRQSLGQGLEFLIYFQGNSAPDKSGLPSDRFSAERTGGSVSTLTIQRTQQEDSAVYLCASGSGTGWEKLFFGSGTQLSVL.

CDR3 amino acids: CASSSGYEQFF. The CDR3, as DNA: TGTGCCAGCAGTTCGGGATATGAGCAGTTCTTC. The chain links TRBV12-3 or TRBV12-4 to TRBJ2-1, with D tentatively TRBD2 (5 bases). This CDR3 comprises 11 residues. V lost 4 bases, J lost 8 bases, and 6 bases lay in between.